Listed below are T cell receptor beta chains from one sample, sequenced in a study of T-cell reconstitution after alpha-beta-depleted transplantation in children. One entry per CDR3 protein, called by TCRdb with MiXCR from the PCR reads. The sample has around 300,000 distinct CDR3 sequences, roughly 21% seen once. This material consisted of PBMCs, mostly from graft donor cells, taken 180 days after TCRalphabeta/CD19-depleted stem cell transplant. All receptors come from a male patient under 18 who had a stem cell transplant for acute lymphoblastic leukemia, so the T cells may come from the graft donor. CDR3s include the opening cysteine and the closing phenylalanine or tryptophan. Fields, in order: J gene, D gene, clone size, V gene, CDR3 protein, CDR3 DNA. The D gene is left open where the match is weak. Only some rows state a clone size, as once, few, many or a class for expanded clones.

j_call: TRBJ2-1; d_call: TRBD2; clone_size: .; v_call: TRBV13; cdr3_aa: CASSPLAGKGYNEQFF; cdr3_nt: TGTGCCAGCAGCCCGCTAGCGGGAAAGGGATACAATGAGCAGTTCTTC
j_call: TRBJ2-7; d_call: .; clone_size: .; v_call: TRBV6-5; cdr3_aa: CASSYPKGRGTVSYEQYF; cdr3_nt: TGTGCCAGCAGTTACCCCAAAGGTCGGGGTACGGTCTCCTACGAGCAGTACTTC
j_call: TRBJ2-1; d_call: .; clone_size: few; v_call: TRBV20-1; cdr3_aa: CSARPGQRPHEQFF; cdr3_nt: TGCAGTGCCAGACCGGGACAACGGCCCCATGAGCAGTTCTTC
j_call: TRBJ2-7; d_call: .; clone_size: many; v_call: TRBV5-1; cdr3_aa: CASSLGRYEQYF; cdr3_nt: TGCGCCAGCAGCTTGGGCCGCTACGAGCAGTACTTC
j_call: TRBJ2-6; d_call: .; clone_size: few; v_call: TRBV15; cdr3_aa: CATSRGGTGANVLTF; cdr3_nt: TGTGCCACCAGCAGAGGGGGAACTGGGGCCAACGTCCTGACTTTC
j_call: TRBJ1-2; d_call: .; clone_size: many; v_call: TRBV15; cdr3_aa: CATSRDGTGPYGYTF; cdr3_nt: TGTGCCACCAGCAGAGATGGAACAGGCCCCTATGGCTACACCTTC
j_call: TRBJ1-3; d_call: .; clone_size: .; v_call: TRBV2; cdr3_aa: CASSVDRSSGNTIYF; cdr3_nt: TGTGCCAGCAGTGTTGACAGGAGCTCTGGAAACACCATATATTTT
j_call: TRBJ1-1; d_call: .; clone_size: few; v_call: TRBV7-9; cdr3_aa: CASSALQLMNTEAFF; cdr3_nt: TGTGCCAGCAGCGCCCTACAGCTCATGAACACTGAAGCTTTCTTT
j_call: TRBJ2-1; d_call: TRBD1; clone_size: .; v_call: TRBV11-3; cdr3_aa: CASSSTGAVFNEQFF; cdr3_nt: TGTGCCAGCAGCTCGACAGGGGCCGTCTTCAATGAGCAGTTCTTC
j_call: TRBJ2-1; d_call: TRBD2; clone_size: .; v_call: TRBV6-1; cdr3_aa: CASSRGLAGRGSYNEQFF; cdr3_nt: TGTGCCAGCAGCAGGGGACTAGCGGGCCGGGGTTCCTACAATGAGCAGTTCTTC
j_call: TRBJ2-1; d_call: .; clone_size: .; v_call: TRBV7-9; cdr3_aa: CASSLALREQFF; cdr3_nt: TGTGCCAGCAGCTTAGCATTACGGGAGCAGTTCTTC
j_call: TRBJ2-5; d_call: .; clone_size: few; v_call: TRBV21-1; cdr3_aa: CASSSPEGFRGKKGETQYF; cdr3_nt: TGTGCCAGCAGCAGCCCGGAAGGCTTTCGGGGGAAAAAGGGAGAGACCCAGTACTTC
j_call: TRBJ2-1; d_call: .; clone_size: many; v_call: TRBV30; cdr3_aa: CAWSYEGGHNEQFF; cdr3_nt: TGTGCCTGGAGTTACGAGGGGGGGCACAATGAGCAGTTCTTC
j_call: TRBJ2-7; d_call: .; clone_size: .; v_call: TRBV9; cdr3_aa: CASSGPGSSYEQYF; cdr3_nt: TGTGCCAGCAGCGGGCCGGGGAGCTCCTACGAGCAGTACTTC
j_call: TRBJ2-4; d_call: TRBD1; clone_size: few; v_call: TRBV6-1; cdr3_aa: CASSPGQGIIQYF; cdr3_nt: TGTGCCAGCAGTCCGGGACAGGGAATCATTCAGTACTTC
j_call: TRBJ1-1; d_call: .; clone_size: .; v_call: TRBV4-1; cdr3_aa: CASSRGTPLEAFF; cdr3_nt: TGCGCCAGCAGCCGCGGGACTCCACTTGAAGCTTTCTTT
j_call: TRBJ2-3; d_call: TRBD2; clone_size: few; v_call: TRBV5-1; cdr3_aa: CASSQMTSGISTDTQYF; cdr3_nt: TGCGCCAGCAGCCAAATGACTAGCGGGATATCCACAGATACGCAGTATTTT
j_call: TRBJ2-1; d_call: .; clone_size: .; v_call: TRBV5-1; cdr3_aa: CASSRAKDYNEQFF; cdr3_nt: TGCGCCAGCAGCCGCGCGAAGGATTACAATGAGCAGTTCTTC
j_call: TRBJ2-7; d_call: .; clone_size: few; v_call: TRBV5-8; cdr3_aa: CASSLVFGEQYF; cdr3_nt: TGTGCCAGCAGCTTGGTTTTCGGCGAGCAGTACTTC
j_call: TRBJ2-7; d_call: TRBD2; clone_size: .; v_call: TRBV7-9; cdr3_aa: CASSLLAGGPTEQYF; cdr3_nt: TGTGCCAGCAGCTTACTAGCGGGAGGGCCTACTGAGCAGTACTTC
j_call: TRBJ1-5; d_call: TRBD1; clone_size: few; v_call: TRBV20-1; cdr3_aa: CSALWGTGGSQPQHF; cdr3_nt: TGCAGTGCCCTTTGGGGGACAGGGGGATCTCAGCCCCAGCATTTT
j_call: TRBJ2-3; d_call: .; clone_size: .; v_call: TRBV24-1; cdr3_aa: CATSDLRGSTDTQYF; cdr3_nt: TGTGCCACCAGTGATTTAAGGGGTTCCACAGATACGCAGTATTTT
j_call: TRBJ2-3; d_call: TRBD2; clone_size: few; v_call: TRBV18; cdr3_aa: CASSPIPPAGVTDTQYF; cdr3_nt: TGTGCCAGCTCACCTATTCCCCCCGCGGGAGTCACAGATACGCAGTATTTT
j_call: TRBJ2-3; d_call: .; clone_size: .; v_call: TRBV9; cdr3_aa: CDSSPTGGSTDTQYF; cdr3_nt: TGTGACAGCAGCCCCACGGGCGGGAGCACAGATACGCAGTATTTT
j_call: TRBJ1-4; d_call: TRBD1; clone_size: few; v_call: TRBV5-1; cdr3_aa: CASSTGTGIEKLFF; cdr3_nt: TGCGCCAGCAGCACCGGGACAGGTATTGAAAAACTGTTTTTT
j_call: TRBJ2-1; d_call: .; clone_size: few; v_call: TRBV7-6; cdr3_aa: CASSQGRENEQFF; cdr3_nt: TGTGCCAGCAGCCAGGGGCGGGAGAATGAGCAGTTCTTC
j_call: TRBJ2-1; d_call: TRBD2; clone_size: .; v_call: TRBV20-1; cdr3_aa: CSARELAGTQYNEQFF; cdr3_nt: TGCAGTGCTAGAGAATTAGCGGGAACTCAATACAATGAGCAGTTCTTC
j_call: TRBJ1-5; d_call: TRBD1; clone_size: .; v_call: TRBV25-1; cdr3_aa: CASSPRDRPHQPQHF; cdr3_nt: TGTGCCAGCAGTCCCCGGGACAGGCCCCATCAGCCCCAGCATTTT
j_call: TRBJ2-7; d_call: .; clone_size: .; v_call: TRBV5-1; cdr3_aa: CASSLHPLWTDSYEQYF; cdr3_nt: TGCGCCAGCAGCCTCCATCCACTTTGGACGGATTCCTACGAGCAGTACTTC
j_call: TRBJ2-3; d_call: .; clone_size: few; v_call: TRBV12-3/TRBV12-4; cdr3_aa: CASSLRGGTDTQYF; cdr3_nt: TGTGCCAGCAGTTTAAGGGGGGGAACAGATACGCAGTATTTT
j_call: TRBJ1-3; d_call: .; clone_size: few; v_call: TRBV14; cdr3_aa: CASTKVAGNTIYF; cdr3_nt: TGTGCCAGCACAAAGGTTGCTGGAAACACCATATATTTT
j_call: TRBJ1-2; d_call: .; clone_size: few; v_call: TRBV3-1; cdr3_aa: CASSLAGSALDYTF; cdr3_nt: TGTGCCAGCAGCCTCGCAGGGTCGGCCTTGGACTACACCTTC
j_call: TRBJ1-2; d_call: .; clone_size: few; v_call: TRBV5-1; cdr3_aa: CASSPGRENGYTF; cdr3_nt: TGCGCCAGCAGCCCCGGAAGGGAAAATGGCTACACCTTC
j_call: TRBJ2-7; d_call: TRBD1; clone_size: .; v_call: TRBV7-9; cdr3_aa: CASIPQDRGDLEQYF; cdr3_nt: TGTGCCAGCATCCCTCAAGACAGGGGTGACCTAGAGCAGTACTTC
j_call: TRBJ2-7; d_call: TRBD2; clone_size: .; v_call: TRBV20-1; cdr3_aa: CSARDSTSDTGQYF; cdr3_nt: TGCAGTGCTAGAGATTCGACTAGCGACACGGGGCAGTACTTC
j_call: TRBJ2-1; d_call: .; clone_size: few; v_call: TRBV20-1; cdr3_aa: CSAQVLRYGSYNEQFF; cdr3_nt: TGCAGTGCCCAGGTCTTGCGGTACGGATCCTACAATGAGCAGTTCTTC
j_call: TRBJ1-2; d_call: .; clone_size: .; v_call: TRBV20-1; cdr3_aa: CSAPPRGVGFDYGYTF; cdr3_nt: TGCAGTGCCCCTCCTCGGGGAGTTGGTTTCGACTATGGCTACACCTTC
j_call: TRBJ2-7; d_call: TRBD1; clone_size: .; v_call: TRBV12-3/TRBV12-4; cdr3_aa: CASRRDRGGSYEQYF; cdr3_nt: TGTGCCAGCAGAAGAGACAGGGGAGGCTCCTACGAGCAGTACTTC
j_call: TRBJ1-2; d_call: .; clone_size: few; v_call: TRBV29-1; cdr3_aa: CSVVAVYGYTF; cdr3_nt: TGCAGCGTTGTCGCGGTCTATGGCTACACCTTC
j_call: TRBJ2-7; d_call: .; clone_size: .; v_call: TRBV27; cdr3_aa: CASSFQGGSSYEQYF; cdr3_nt: TGTGCCAGCAGTTTCCAGGGAGGTAGCTCCTACGAGCAGTACTTC
j_call: TRBJ1-2; d_call: .; clone_size: .; v_call: TRBV27; cdr3_aa: CASSFFRGQHYGYTF; cdr3_nt: TGTGCCAGCAGTTTTTTTCGGGGCCAGCACTATGGCTACACCTTC
j_call: TRBJ2-5; d_call: .; clone_size: few; v_call: TRBV4-1; cdr3_aa: CASSQIGGWRVQQETQYF; cdr3_nt: TGCGCCAGCAGCCAAATAGGGGGTTGGCGGGTTCAGCAAGAGACCCAGTACTTC
j_call: TRBJ1-2; d_call: TRBD1; clone_size: .; v_call: TRBV2; cdr3_aa: CASRSGTELYGYTF; cdr3_nt: TGTGCCAGCAGATCGGGGACAGAACTCTATGGCTACACCTTC
j_call: TRBJ2-1; d_call: .; clone_size: few; v_call: TRBV12-3/TRBV12-4; cdr3_aa: CASSLRDSRSDNEQFF; cdr3_nt: TGTGCCAGCAGTCTGCGGGACAGCAGGTCCGACAATGAGCAGTTCTTC
j_call: TRBJ1-4; d_call: .; clone_size: few; v_call: TRBV4-2; cdr3_aa: CASSQEWATNEKLFF; cdr3_nt: TGTGCCAGCAGCCAAGAGTGGGCAACTAATGAAAAACTGTTTTTT
j_call: TRBJ1-1; d_call: .; clone_size: few; v_call: TRBV12-3/TRBV12-4; cdr3_aa: CASSFRPILQGLHMNTEAFF; cdr3_nt: TGTGCCAGCAGTTTTAGGCCGATTCTGCAGGGTCTCCACATGAACACTGAAGCTTTCTTT
j_call: TRBJ1-5; d_call: .; clone_size: .; v_call: TRBV5-1; cdr3_aa: CASSLGAGEAPQHF; cdr3_nt: TGCGCCAGCAGCTTGGGGGCAGGGGAAGCTCCCCAGCATTTT
j_call: TRBJ2-4; d_call: .; clone_size: .; v_call: TRBV5-1; cdr3_aa: CASSNGDWDIQYF; cdr3_nt: TGCGCCAGCAGTAACGGGGACTGGGACATTCAGTACTTC
j_call: TRBJ1-4; d_call: TRBD1; clone_size: .; v_call: TRBV7-9; cdr3_aa: CASNHGQGDEKLFF; cdr3_nt: TGTGCCAGCAATCACGGACAGGGGGACGAAAAACTGTTTTTT
j_call: TRBJ1-1; d_call: .; clone_size: few; v_call: TRBV24-1; cdr3_aa: CATSEGPYTEAFF; cdr3_nt: TGTGCCACCAGTGAAGGACCGTACACTGAAGCTTTCTTT
j_call: TRBJ2-7; d_call: .; clone_size: .; v_call: TRBV9; cdr3_aa: CASSVGATASYEQYF; cdr3_nt: TGTGCCAGCAGCGTCGGGGCGACAGCCTCCTACGAGCAGTACTTC